This record looks at one TCR beta chain sequence and its context. Antigen: not known. The data originate from a study of T cells in severe cutaneous drug reactions. Study information: Enrolled patients had probable or definite SJS/TEN or DRESS per RegiSCAR. Blister fluids or cells and PBMC were collected from patients in acute or recovery stage.

Findings of the study overall: One public TCRbeta CDR3 appeared in all seven blister samples, averaging about 15%.

Carbamazepine had induced Stevens-Johnson syndrome or toxic epidermal necrolysis in the sequenced donors. Germline CDR1 is KGHDR and CDR2 is SFDVKD. The CDR3 length is 17 residues. Bulk and single-cell libraries used iRepertoire multiplex PCR with TCR subtype-specific primers. Multiplex PCR targeting V, D and J genes made bulk TCR beta libraries. Reprocessing the multiplex PCR reads, TCRdb reports a single entry for every CDR3 protein and omits DNA. This repertoire includes some 3,800 distinct CDR3 sequences. V and J are TRBV24-1 and TRBJ1-1; without DNA, the TCRdb call of TRBD1 cannot be checked. The sequenced sample was PBMCs. The TCR comes from a human donor with Stevens-Johnson syndrome, a severe cutaneous drug reaction. The CDR3 sequence: CATSEQPTGRGNTEAFF.